The 7 T cell receptor beta chains below all came from one sample that was sequenced in a study of siplizumab effects on memory and regulatory T cells. Assay used: immunoSEQ multiplex PCR; TCRdb lists only in-frame clones, some missing. The data contain about 100,000 clones, over 90% of them singletons. Sequenced: non-Treg CD4+ T cells sorted from blood. The receptors stem from a human donor in good health.

This clone occurred once. This chain links TRBV9 with TRBJ2-2; D may be TRBD2 (6 bases). V dropped 0 bases and J dropped 0 bases, with 9 bases sitting between them. The CDR3 consists of 16 residues. The germline V gene has CDR1 SGDLS and CDR2 YYNGEE. The CDR3 here is CASSVDRGSNTGELFF. The CDR3 coding sequence is TGTGCCAGCAGCGTAGATCGGGGGTCGAACACCGGGGAGCTGTTTTTT.

The gene calls are TRBV6-5 and TRBJ2-1, with TRBD2 identical over 12 bases. Trimming cost V 5 bases and J 7 bases; bases outside gene matches: 3. The germline CDR1 and CDR2 sequences are MNHEY and SVGAGI. The CDR3 is 14 amino acids. DNA of the CDR3: TGTGCCAGCAGTCGCGGACTAGCGGGGAATGAGCAGTTCTTC. Translated: CASSRGLAGNEQFF.

The gene calls are TRBV28 and TRBJ2-7; 11 positions match TRBD2. The CDR3 covers 15 residues. Germline CDR1 reads MDHEN; CDR2 reads SYDVKM. The junction had 7 bases not matched to a gene; V was cut back by 3 bases and J by 6 bases. In DNA form, the CDR3 reads TGTGCCAGCAGTTTTCCGGGACTAGCGGAGCCCGAGCAGTACTTC. It translates to CASSFPGLAEPEQYF.

This clone was seen a handful of times. The chain carries TRBV6-5 and TRBJ1-1; TRBD1 is a possible D gene (5 bases). Trimming cost V 0 bases and J 4 bases, with 15 bases left between them. This CDR3 has 16 residues. The germline gives CDR1 MNHEY, CDR2 SVGAGI. CDR3 sequence reads: CASSYSQGGQTTEAFF. The DNA for the CDR3 is TGTGCCAGCAGTTACTCCCAGGGTGGGCAAACCACTGAAGCTTTCTTT.

This chain connects TRBV6-1 to TRBJ1-3; no clear D gene. Trimming pared 7 bases from V and 2 bases from J, leaving 6 bases between. The CDR3 contains 12 residues. Germline CDR1 reads MNHNS; CDR2 reads SASEGT. CDR3 sequence reads: CASTGAGNTIYF. DNA for the CDR3: TGTGCCAGCACTGGTGCTGGAAACACCATATATTTT.

This chain connects TRBV28 to TRBJ2-3; 9 bases are shared with TRBD1. The CDR3 runs 16 residues. V shed 4 bases and J 6 bases; nucleotides not matched to a gene: 11. Germline V CDR1 and CDR2: MDHEN, SYDVKM. The CDR3 DNA reads as TGTGCCAGCAGTTCATCGGGACAGGGTCAACGGGATACGCAGTATTTT. Its protein is CASSSSGQGQRDTQYF.

The chain's CDR3 is CASSHNRAHFYTQYF. Here the CDR3 DNA reads TGTGCCAGCAGCCATAACCGGGCTCACTTTTATACGCAGTATTTT. The J gene is TRBJ2-3, the V gene TRBV14; D gene unclear. The CDR3 runs to 15 residues. V was clipped by 3 bases and J by 7 bases, with 17 bases between them. From germline, CDR1 is SGHDN and CDR2 FVKESK.